The entry below gives a single T cell receptor beta chain sequence along with its context. Its target antigen remains unknown. The sample holds no much larger clone one base away, and base qualities are not on file. The entry originates in a study of T cells in Graves' hyperthyroidism and ophthalmopathy (dated by TCRdb to between 2018 and 2021). For the wider study: Peripheral blood was collected at initial diagnosis, before any treatment. Once sampling was done, hyperthyroidism patients were given methimazole at a starting dose of 30 mg daily, whereas ophthalmopathy patients were given high-dose intravenous methylprednisolone. An independent validation cohort of under 20 hyperthyroidism patients and about 15 patients who later progressed to ophthalmopathy tested prospective prediction of ophthalmopathy. TCR Vbeta CDR3 sequencing of 120 to 150 peripheral blood samples (43 ophthalmopathy, about 80 hyperthyroidism and 17 progressor patients) is reported in the paper. TCR V-J signatures able to tell the groups apart were searched for in a discovery cohort of 100 patients, of whom more than 40 had Graves' ophthalmopathy and some 60 had stable Graves' hyperthyroidism. The roughly 90 discovery patients were divided at random into training and test sets in a 7:3 ratio. In more than five Graves' hyperthyroidism patients, the study also compared T-cell repertoires from thyroid tissue with T-cell repertoires from blood.

TCR beta CDR3 regions were amplified from RNA transcripts. The TCR CDR3 was subjected to a first round of RT-PCR using the HTBI primer set and the Qiagen OneStep RT-PCR kit. The libraries were constructed in a second round of multiplex PCR and then size-selected and purified. The libraries were sequenced on an Illumina HiSeq2000 using paired-end 100 bp reads. The authors' analysis ran thus. SOAPnuke was used to process the raw data, throwing out any read that contained adapters or uncalled bases, had a mean Phred below 15, or lacked an exact constant-primer or identifier match. COPE v1.2.5 was used to merge the high-quality paired reads, and each unique nucleotide sequence was defined as a clonotype. MiTCR v1.1 was used to align clonotypes to the IMGT TRBV, TRBD and TRBJ reference segments. The analysis was restricted to V-J combinations with a frequency above 0.0001, which together covered just over 98% of the repertoires. A TCS score was defined as the ratio of F50 (clonal expansion) to E x V (chaos), with BLOSUM62-based TCRdist applied between CDR3 peptides within each V-J. Welch's t-statistics and random forest reduced 500 to 550 V-J features to 13, which were used in a naive Bayes classifier (R e1071). Starting from the raw public reads, TCRdb applied fastp trimming at Q25, assembled clones with MiXCR and retained in-frame beta chains. Rows are unified per CDR3 protein, each entry keeping the most common DNA and genes. These V and J calls are TCRdb output, not the study's own analysis. This sample gives about 640,000 distinct CDR3 sequences in total; roughly 15% of them show up just once. Approximately 12% of the sample belongs to the ten largest clones.

The CDR3 covers 15 residues, taking in both the cysteine and the phenylalanine. Of all the DNA, just the CDR3 is kept, 45 bases in frame from base 1. The germline ends are 17 bases apart after V is trimmed by 10 bases and J by 2 bases. Reading the germline V gene gives CDR1 SNHLY and CDR2 FYNNEI. General conclusions and limits of the study: In validation, progression to ophthalmopathy was predicted by the model with 70.59% sensitivity and 72% to 85% specificity, a median of roughly 6 months before onset. A model built on a 13 V-J signature distinguished ophthalmopathy from stable hyperthyroidism, reaching roughly 88% sensitivity and under 84% specificity in cross-validation and 80%/75% in testing. No statistical method was used to fix the sample size in advance, and group allocation was not hidden from the investigators. Most expanded thyroid clonotypes (frequency above 0.001) were also detected in blood, suggesting blood repertoires may reflect thyroid immune responses.

Moderately to severely active disease, a Clinical Activity Score of at least 3, a NOSPECS grade of at least 4, and a duration under 3 months were present in ophthalmopathy patients. Exclusion was applied to patients with uncontrolled infections, other autoimmune diseases, pregnancy or lactation. Clinical symptoms, serum thyroxine and TRAb, thyroid ultrasound, and orbital computed tomography formed the basis for the diagnoses. PBMCs were isolated from 7.5 to 10 ml of fresh peripheral blood by Ficoll-Paque density gradient centrifugation. Total RNA was extracted with Trizol reagent, and quality was checked on an Agilent 2100 Bioanalyzer.

The chain uses TRBV2 and TRBJ2-2; the D segment could be TRBD2, given 5 matching bases. The sample consisted of blood. The sequence derives from a woman aged 45-60 years with Graves' ophthalmopathy. The CDR3 is CATQTAEGNTGELFF. The nucleotides read TGTGCCACACAAACGGCCGAGGGAAACACCGGGGAGCTGTTTTTT.